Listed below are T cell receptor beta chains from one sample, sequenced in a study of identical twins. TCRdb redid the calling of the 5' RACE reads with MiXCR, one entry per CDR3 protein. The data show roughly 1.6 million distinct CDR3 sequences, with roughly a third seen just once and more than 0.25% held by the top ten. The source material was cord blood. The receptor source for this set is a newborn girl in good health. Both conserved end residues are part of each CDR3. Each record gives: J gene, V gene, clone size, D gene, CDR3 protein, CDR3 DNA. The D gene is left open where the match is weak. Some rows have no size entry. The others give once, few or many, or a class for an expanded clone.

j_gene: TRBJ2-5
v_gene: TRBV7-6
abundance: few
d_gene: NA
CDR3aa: CASSLGLARNEQYF
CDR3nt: TGTGCCAGCAGCTTAGGTCTAGCCCGCAATGAGCAGTACTTC

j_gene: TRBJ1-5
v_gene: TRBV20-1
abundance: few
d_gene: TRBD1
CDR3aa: CSAIPGTGGQPQHF
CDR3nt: TGCAGTGCTATCCCCGGGACAGGGGGCCAGCCCCAGCATTTT

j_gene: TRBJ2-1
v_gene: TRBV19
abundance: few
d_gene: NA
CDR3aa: CASSGGNPNEQFF
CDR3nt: TGTGCCAGTAGTGGAGGGAACCCCAATGAGCAGTTCTTC

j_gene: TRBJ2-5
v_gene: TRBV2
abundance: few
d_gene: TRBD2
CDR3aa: CASSGTSGGGETQYF
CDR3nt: TGTGCCAGCAGTGGGACTAGCGGGGGTGGGGAGACCCAGTACTTC

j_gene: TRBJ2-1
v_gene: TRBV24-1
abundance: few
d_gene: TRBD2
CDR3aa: CATSALLAGNGEQFF
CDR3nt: TGTGCCACCAGTGCCTTACTAGCGGGAAACGGTGAGCAGTTCTTC

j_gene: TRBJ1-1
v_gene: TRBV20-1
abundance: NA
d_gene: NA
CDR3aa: CSARVRLGATEAFF
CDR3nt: TGCAGTGCTAGAGTCAGGTTGGGGGCCACTGAAGCTTTCTTT

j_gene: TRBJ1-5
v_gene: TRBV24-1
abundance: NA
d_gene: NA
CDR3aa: CATSDSRESNHPQHF
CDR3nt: TGTGCCACCAGTGATTCCAGGGAAAGCAATCACCCCCAGCATTTT

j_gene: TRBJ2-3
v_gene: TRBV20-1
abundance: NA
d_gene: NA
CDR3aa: CSASPPGPLTDTQYF
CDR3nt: TGCAGTGCTAGCCCCCCGGGGCCCCTCACAGATACGCAGTATTTT

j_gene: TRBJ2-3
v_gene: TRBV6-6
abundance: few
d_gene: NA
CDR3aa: CASSYSNLDTQYF
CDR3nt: TGTGCCAGCAGTTACTCCAACTTAGATACGCAGTATTTT

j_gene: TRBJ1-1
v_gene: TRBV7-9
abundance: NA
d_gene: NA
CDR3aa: CASSLLGEGEAFF
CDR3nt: TGTGCCAGCAGCCTGTTAGGGGAGGGTGAAGCTTTCTTT

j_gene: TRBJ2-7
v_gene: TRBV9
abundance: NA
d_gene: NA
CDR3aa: CASSVGTVTEQYF
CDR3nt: TGTGCCAGCAGCGTGGGGACGGTGACCGAGCAGTACTTC

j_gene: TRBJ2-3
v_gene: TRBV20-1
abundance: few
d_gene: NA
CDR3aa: CSARRGAYTDTQYF
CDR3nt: TGCAGTGCCCGGCGAGGGGCCTACACAGATACGCAGTATTTT

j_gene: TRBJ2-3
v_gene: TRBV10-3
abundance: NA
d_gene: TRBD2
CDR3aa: CAISEKPGGRTDTQYF
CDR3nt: TGTGCCATCAGTGAGAAGCCGGGGGGGCGCACAGATACGCAGTATTTT

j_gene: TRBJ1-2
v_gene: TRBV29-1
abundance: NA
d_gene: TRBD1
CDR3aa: CSVEDRGGDNYGYTF
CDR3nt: TGCAGCGTTGAAGACAGGGGGGGCGATAACTATGGCTACACCTTC

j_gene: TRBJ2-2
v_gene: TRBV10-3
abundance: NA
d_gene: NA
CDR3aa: CAISEGLAVTGELFF
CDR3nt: TGTGCCATCAGCGAGGGGCTAGCCGTTACCGGGGAGCTGTTTTTT

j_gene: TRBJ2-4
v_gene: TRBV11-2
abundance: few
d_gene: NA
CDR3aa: CASSSVSGAKNIQYF
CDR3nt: TGTGCCAGCAGCTCGGTCAGCGGGGCCAAAAACATTCAGTACTTC

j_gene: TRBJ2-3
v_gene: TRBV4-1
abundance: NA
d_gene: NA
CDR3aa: CASSQDWRVGDTQYF
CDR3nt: TGCGCCAGCAGCCAAGATTGGAGAGTGGGAGATACGCAGTATTTT